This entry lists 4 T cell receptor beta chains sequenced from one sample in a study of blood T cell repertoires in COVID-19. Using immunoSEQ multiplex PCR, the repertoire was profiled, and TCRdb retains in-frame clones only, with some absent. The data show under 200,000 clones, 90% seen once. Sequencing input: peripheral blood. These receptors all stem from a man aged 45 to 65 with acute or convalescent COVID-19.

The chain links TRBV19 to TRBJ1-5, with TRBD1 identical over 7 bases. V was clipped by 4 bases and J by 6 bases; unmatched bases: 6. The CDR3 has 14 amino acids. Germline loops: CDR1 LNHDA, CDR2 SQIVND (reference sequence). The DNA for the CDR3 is TGTGCCAGTAGTAACGACAGGGTCACTCAGCCCCAGCATTTT. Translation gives CASSNDRVTQPQHF. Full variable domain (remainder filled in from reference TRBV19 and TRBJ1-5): DGGITQSPKYLFRKEGQNVTLSCEQNLNHDAMYWYRQDPGQGLRLIYYSQIVNDFQKGDIAEGYSVSREKKESFPLTVTSAQKNPTAFYLCASSNDRVTQPQHFGDGTRLSIL.

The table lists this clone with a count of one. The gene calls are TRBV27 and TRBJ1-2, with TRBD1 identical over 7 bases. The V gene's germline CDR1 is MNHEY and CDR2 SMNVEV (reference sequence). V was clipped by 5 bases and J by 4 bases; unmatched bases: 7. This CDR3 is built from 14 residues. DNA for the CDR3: TGTGCCAGCAGTCCCTGGCGACAGGGCTATGGCTACACCTTC. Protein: CASSPWRQGYGYTF.

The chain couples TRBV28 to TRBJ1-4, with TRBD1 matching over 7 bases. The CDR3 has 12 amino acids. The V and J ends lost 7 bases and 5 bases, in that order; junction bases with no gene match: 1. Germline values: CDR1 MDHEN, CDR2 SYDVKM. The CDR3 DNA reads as TGTGCCAGCAAGGGACAGAATGAAAAACTGTTTTTT. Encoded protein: CASKGQNEKLFF. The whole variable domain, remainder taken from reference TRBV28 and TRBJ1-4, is DVKVTQSSRYLVKRTGEKVFLECVQDMDHENMFWYRQDPGLGLRLIYFSYDVKMKEKGDIPEGYSVSREKKERFSLILESASTNQTSMYLCASKGQNEKLFFGSGTQLSVL.

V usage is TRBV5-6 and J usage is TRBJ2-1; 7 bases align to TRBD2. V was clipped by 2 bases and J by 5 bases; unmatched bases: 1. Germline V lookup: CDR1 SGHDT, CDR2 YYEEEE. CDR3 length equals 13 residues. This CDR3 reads CASSFGGNNEQFF. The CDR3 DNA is TGTGCCAGCAGCTTCGGGGGGAACAATGAGCAGTTCTTC.